This T cell receptor beta chain stems from a study of cytomegalovirus exposure and HLA in healthy donors. Researchers ran the PCR with 60 Vbeta and 13 Jbeta primers. Some clones are missing from TCRdb's copy, which holds only in-frame ones; the method was immunoSEQ multiplex PCR. The table lists 120,000 or so clones, 15% of them singletons. This CDR3 comprises 15 residues. Germline-derived CDR1 and CDR2 are LNHDA and SQIVND (reference sequence). V dropped 5 bases and J dropped 3 bases, with 14 bases sitting between them. The sequenced material came from PBMCs. This receptor was obtained from a woman aged 18 to 35 in good health and CMV-seronegative. V is TRBV19 and J is TRBJ2-1, with D maybe TRBD2 (5 bases). CDR3 sequence (DNA): TGTGCCAGTAGTCCTGGAACTAGGGTCTACAATGAGCAGTTCTTC. This translates into CASSPGTRVYNEQFF. Together with reference TRBV19 and TRBJ2-1, the CDR3 gives the full variable domain: DGGITQSPKYLFRKEGQNVTLSCEQNLNHDAMYWYRQDPGQGLRLIYYSQIVNDFQKGDIAEGYSVSREKKESFPLTVTSAQKNPTAFYLCASSPGTRVYNEQFFGPGTRLTVL.